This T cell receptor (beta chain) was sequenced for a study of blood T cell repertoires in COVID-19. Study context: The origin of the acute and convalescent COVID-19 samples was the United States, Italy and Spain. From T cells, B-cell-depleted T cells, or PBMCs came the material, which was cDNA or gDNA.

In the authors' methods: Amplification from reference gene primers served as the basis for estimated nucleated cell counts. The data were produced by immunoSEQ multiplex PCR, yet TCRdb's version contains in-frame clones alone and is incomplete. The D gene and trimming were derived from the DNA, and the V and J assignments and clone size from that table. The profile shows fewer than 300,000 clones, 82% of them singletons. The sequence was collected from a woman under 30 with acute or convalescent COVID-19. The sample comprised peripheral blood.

DNA for the CDR3: TGTGCCAGCAGCCGAGAGACAGGGGCTGGCTATGGCTACACCTTC. It encodes CASSRETGAGYGYTF. V gene TRBV6-5 combines with J gene TRBJ1-2, with 8 bases fitting TRBD1. V trimming: 6 bases; J trimming: 4 bases; junction bases outside the gene matches: 10. The CDR3 contains 15 residues. Germline CDR1 is MNHEY and CDR2 is SVGAGI.